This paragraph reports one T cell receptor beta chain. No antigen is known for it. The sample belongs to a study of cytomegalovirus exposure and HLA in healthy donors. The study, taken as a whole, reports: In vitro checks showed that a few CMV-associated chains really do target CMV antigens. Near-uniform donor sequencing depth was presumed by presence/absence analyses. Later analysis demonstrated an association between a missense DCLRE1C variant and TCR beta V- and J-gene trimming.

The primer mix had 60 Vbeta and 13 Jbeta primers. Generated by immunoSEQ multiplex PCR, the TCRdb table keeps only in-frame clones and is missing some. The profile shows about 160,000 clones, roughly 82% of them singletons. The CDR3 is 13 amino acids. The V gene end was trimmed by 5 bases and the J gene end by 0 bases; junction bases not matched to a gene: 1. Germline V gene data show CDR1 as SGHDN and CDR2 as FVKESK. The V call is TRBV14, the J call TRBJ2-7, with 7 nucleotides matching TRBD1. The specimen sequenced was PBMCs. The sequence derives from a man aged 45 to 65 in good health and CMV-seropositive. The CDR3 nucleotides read TGTGCCAGCAGCTGGGACAGCTCCTACGAGCAGTACTTC. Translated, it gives CASSWDSSYEQYF.